The present entry profiles one TCR beta chain with its context. It lacks a known antigen. Qualities for individual bases were not recorded, and no much larger clone is one base off. The data stem from a study of blood T cell dynamics during melanoma immunotherapy (dated by TCRdb to about 2020). For context, the study as a whole: The patients had metastatic melanoma and were given first-line pembrolizumab or nivolumab plus ipilimumab as standard of care in the United Kingdom. To find early correlates of response, peripheral T cell receptor repertoires were profiled in metastatic melanoma patients before and after one cycle of checkpoint inhibitor therapy. The training cohort was made up of consecutive patients, while a further independent group of patients from the same centre was pooled to form an external validation set.

The sample's time point, from its label and the paper: pre-treatment baseline. Blood samples were collected before treatment (T0) and at week 3 (W3), after the first cycle of checkpoint blockade. Except for a couple of patients with rapid clinical progression, response was assessed 12 weeks after the first infusion by RECIST 1.1; disease control meant complete response, partial response or stable disease. Any patient who had received prior systemic cancer treatment, was on concomitant immunosuppressant therapy or had synchronous other active malignancies was excluded. Both bulk PBMC and plasma cell-free DNA were sequenced for TCR beta so that circulating cells and T cell turnover could be tracked. Lymphoprep and SepMate tubes were used to isolate PBMC from blood, and red cell lysis was then performed. QIAamp DNA Blood Mini kits were used to extract DNA from PBMC and sorted T cell subsets. What the study reported, not specific to this receptor: Patients who later achieved disease control showed a bifurcated PBMC repertoire reorganization at W3, with increased clonality or increased diversity, unlike progressors. The study could not determine whether the T cell clones driving repertoire changes were melanoma-specific or reflected general immune activation. The relatively small sample size was acknowledged as a potential limitation on generalization of the results.

A fixed 350 ng of DNA was loaded for every bulk PBMC sample. Following the manufacturer instructions, the immunoSEQ TCRb Assay kit was used to amplify TCR beta CDR3 sequences from genomic DNA. The KAPA Library Quantification Kit for Illumina platforms was used to quantify pooled libraries by qPCR. Pooled libraries were sequenced on an Illumina NextSeq 500, clustered at roughly 0.6-1.2 pM. The authors' analysis ran thus. TCR data were analyzed with immunoSEQ ANALYZER and the R LymphoSeq package. A rearrangement efficiency score was calculated as productive divided by the sum of productive and non-productive CDR3 sequences. Clonality was assessed using the Gini coefficient and diversity using the Renyi index at alpha=1, with pairwise comparisons between timepoints within each patient. Clonal relatedness used an edit distance of 3, and repertoire similarity used the Bhattacharyya coefficient, both computed in LymphoSeq. To classify response, a linear discriminant analysis based on week-3 changes in clonality and diversity was built with the R MASS and caret packages. TCRdb mirrors the immuneACCESS table, restricted to in-frame sequences. Some clones are absent from its copies; in checked studies, under half trace to an unresolved V gene, and the reason for the others is unknown. The V and J calls and clone size are taken from that table; D and trimming were inferred from the DNA. Present in this sample are approximately 9,700 clones, less than 90% of which were seen just once. Around a tenth of the sample is in the top ten clones.

Sequencing used blood, obtained from a patient treated with checkpoint blockade. The source is a human donor with melanoma.

CDR3 region: CAISSGLAGVFNEQFF. The bases are TGTGCCATCAGTTCGGGACTAGCGGGAGTATTTAATGAGCAGTTCTTC. The sequence links TRBV10-3 to TRBJ2-1; 14 nucleotides in the junction match TRBD2. CDR1 ENHRY and CDR2 SYGVKD were looked up in the germline V gene. Counted from cysteine to phenylalanine, this CDR3 has 16 amino acids. The kept DNA is CDR3 alone, 48 bases in frame from the first base. Ends trimmed: V by 5 bases, J by 7 bases; bases unmatched to a gene: 7.